The 4 T cell receptor beta chains listed next were all sequenced from one sample in a study of blood T cell repertoires in COVID-19. Data came from immunoSEQ multiplex PCR; TCRdb stores just in-frame clones and leaves some out. Among around 200,000 clones listed, more than 60% were seen once. Material for sequencing was peripheral blood. The source of these receptors is a woman in her forties or fifties with acute or convalescent COVID-19.

The gene calls are TRBV28 and TRBJ2-1, with D possibly matching TRBD2 (6 bases). V was clipped by 4 bases and J by 6 bases, with 16 bases between them. The germline gives CDR1 MDHEN, CDR2 SYDVKM. The CDR3 contains 15 residues. CDR3 loop: CASSYSLARINEQFF. Here the CDR3 DNA reads TGTGCCAGCAGTTACTCCCTAGCGCGGATCAATGAGCAGTTCTTC. Together with reference TRBV28 and TRBJ2-1, the CDR3 gives the full variable domain: DVKVTQSSRYLVKRTGEKVFLECVQDMDHENMFWYRQDPGLGLRLIYFSYDVKMKEKGDIPEGYSVSREKKERFSLILESASTNQTSMYLCASSYSLARINEQFFGPGTRLTVL.

Here the CDR3 DNA reads TGTGCCAGCAGCCACCCTTTTGAGGGGGTCCATGAGCAGTTCTTC. Translated, it gives CASSHPFEGVHEQFF. The chain uses TRBV6-2 or TRBV6-3 and TRBJ2-1; tentative D call: TRBD1 (6 bases). Trimming cost V 6 bases and J 8 bases, with 20 bases left between them. Germline-derived CDR1 and CDR2 are MNHEY and SVGEGT. The CDR3 covers 15 residues.

In DNA, the CDR3 is TGTGCCTGGATTGGACAGGGGAGAACCGGGGAGCTGTTTTTT. Translated, it gives CAWIGQGRTGELFF. The rearrangement joins TRBV30 to TRBJ2-2; 9 bases fit TRBD1. Germline lookup yields CDR1 GTSNPN and CDR2 SVGIG (reference sequence). The CDR3 has 14 residues. J gave up 5 bases and V 4 bases, and 5 bases lay outside the gene matches. Based on the CDR3 plus reference TRBV30 and TRBJ2-2, the full variable domain is SQTIHQWPATLVQPVGSPLSLECTVEGTSNPNLYWYRQAAGRGLQLLFYSVGIGQISSEVPQNLSASRPQDRQFILSSKKLLLSDSGFYLCAWIGQGRTGELFFGEGSRLTVL.

The V call is TRBV19, the J call TRBJ1-5, with a weak D call TRBD1 (5 bases). CDR1 LNHDA and CDR2 SQIVND come from the germline V gene (reference sequence). V was cut by 5 bases and J by 0 bases, with 11 bases left in between. The CDR3 has 15 amino acids. The CDR3 DNA follows: TGTGCCAGTAGTCCAAGACAGCCTAGCAATCAGCCCCAGCATTTT. This translates into CASSPRQPSNQPQHF.